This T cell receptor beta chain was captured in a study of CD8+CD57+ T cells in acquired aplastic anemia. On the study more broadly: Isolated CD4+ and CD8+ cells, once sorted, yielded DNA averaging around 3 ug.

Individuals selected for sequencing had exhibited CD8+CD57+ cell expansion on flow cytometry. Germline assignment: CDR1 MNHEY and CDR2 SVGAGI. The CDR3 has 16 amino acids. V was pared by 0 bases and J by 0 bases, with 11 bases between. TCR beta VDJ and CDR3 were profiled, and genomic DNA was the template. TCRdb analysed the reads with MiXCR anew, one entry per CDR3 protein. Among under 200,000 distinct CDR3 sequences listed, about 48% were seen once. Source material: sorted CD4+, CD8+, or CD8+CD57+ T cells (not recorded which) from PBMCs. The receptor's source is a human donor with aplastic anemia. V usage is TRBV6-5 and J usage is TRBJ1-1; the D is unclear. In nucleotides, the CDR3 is TGTGCCAGCAGTTACTCGAGCTCCGACATGAACACTGAAGCTTTCTTT. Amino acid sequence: CASSYSSSDMNTEAFF.